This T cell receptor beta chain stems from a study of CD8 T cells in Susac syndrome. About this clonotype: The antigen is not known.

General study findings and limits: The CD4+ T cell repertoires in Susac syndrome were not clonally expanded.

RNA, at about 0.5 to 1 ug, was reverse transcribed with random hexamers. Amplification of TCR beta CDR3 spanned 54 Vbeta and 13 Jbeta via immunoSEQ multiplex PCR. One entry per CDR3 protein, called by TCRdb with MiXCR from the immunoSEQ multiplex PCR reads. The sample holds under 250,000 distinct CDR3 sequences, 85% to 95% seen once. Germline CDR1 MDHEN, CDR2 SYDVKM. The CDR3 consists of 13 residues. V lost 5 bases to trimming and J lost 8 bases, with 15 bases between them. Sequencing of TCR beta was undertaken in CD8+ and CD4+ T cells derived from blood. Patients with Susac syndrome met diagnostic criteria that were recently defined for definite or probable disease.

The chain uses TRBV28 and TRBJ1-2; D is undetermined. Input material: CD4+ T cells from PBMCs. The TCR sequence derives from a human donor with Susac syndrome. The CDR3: CASSPPSLGGYTF. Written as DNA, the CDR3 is TGTGCCAGCAGTCCGCCATCTTTAGGGGGCTACACCTTC.